The 20 T cell receptor beta chains given below trace back to one sample, sequenced in a study of T cells in Graves' hyperthyroidism and ophthalmopathy. TCR beta CDR3 sequences were amplified from RNA transcripts. The TCR CDR3 first-round RT-PCR relied on the HTBI primer set. Via MiXCR, TCRdb re-called the multiplex PCR reads, giving one row per CDR3 protein. The profile shows hundreds of thousands of distinct CDR3 sequences, roughly 13% of them singletons. The sequenced material came from blood. These receptors all come from a woman aged 25 to 45 with Graves' hyperthyroidism that later progressed to Graves' ophthalmopathy.

Many counts were recorded for this clonotype. The chain uses TRBV10-3 and TRBJ2-7; 8 bases are a match to TRBD1. This CDR3 has 14 residues. Trimming took 7 bases from V and 0 from J; bases not matched to a gene: 5. Germline CDR1 and CDR2: ENHRY and SYGVKD. The CDR3 bases are TGTGCCATCACCCCGGACAGGGCCTCCTACGAGCAGTACTTC. This encodes CAITPDRASYEQYF.

V is TRBV11-2 and J is TRBJ2-4; a weak D match, TRBD1 (7 bases). The CDR3 totals 18 residues. Trimming shortened V by 5 bases and J by 0 bases, and 20 bases separated the two germline ends. Germline CDR1 and CDR2: SGHAT and FQNNGV. CDR3 amino acids: CASSLTRDRQLAKNIQYF. DNA for the CDR3: TGTGCCAGCAGCCTAACGCGGGACAGACAGCTAGCCAAAAACATTCAGTACTTC.

This clonotype was recorded many times. The J gene is TRBJ1-1, the V gene TRBV20-1, with a possible D match to TRBD1 (5 bases). This CDR3 region has 14 residues. V lost 5 bases, J lost 3 bases, and 16 bases lay in between. Looked up from germline, CDR1 is DFQATT and CDR2 is SNEGSKA (reference sequence). The CDR3 bases are TGCAGTGCTCGTCCGGGGGAGGGAGACACTGAAGCTTTCTTT. It translates to CSARPGEGDTEAFF.

This clonotype was counted ten times or more. The chain is built from TRBV18 and TRBJ2-1; TRBD2 matches 9 bases. The CDR3 spans 16 residues. Germline V lookup: CDR1 KGHSH, CDR2 LQKENI. Trimming at V came to 0 bases and at J to 4 bases, leaving 4 bases not matched to a gene. CDR3 loop: CASSPPETSGYNEQFF. In nucleotides, the CDR3 is TGTGCCAGCTCACCACCGGAGACTAGCGGATACAATGAGCAGTTCTTC. Supplemented by reference TRBV18 and TRBJ2-1, the full variable domain reads NAGVMQNPRHLVRRRGQEARLRCSPMKGHSHVYWYRQLPEEGLKFMVYLQKENIIDESGMPKERFSAEFPKEGPSILRIQQVVRGDSAAYFCASSPPETSGYNEQFFGPGTRLTVL.

This clonotype was observed a handful of times. This chain uses TRBV14 with TRBJ2-7; 9 nucleotides agree with TRBD1. V dropped 3 bases and J dropped 7; count of bases not matched to a gene: 7. CDR3 length: 14 residues. Germline CDR1 SGHDN, CDR2 FVKESK. In DNA, the CDR3 is TGTGCCAGCAGCCAGGGACAGGGACATCTAGAGCAGTACTTC. Residues: CASSQGQGHLEQYF.

This clonotype was found a few times. The chain has TRBV3-1 and TRBJ2-3; the match to TRBD2 covers 7 bases. The J segment lost 6 bases and the V segment lost 3 bases, leaving 6 bases of the junction unmatched. The CDR3 totals 14 residues. In germline, CDR1 is LGHDT, CDR2 YNNKEL (reference sequence). CDR3 sequence reads: CASSHFAGADTQYF. CDR3 nucleotides: TGTGCCAGCAGCCACTTCGCGGGAGCGGATACGCAGTATTTT.

The chain combines TRBV18 with TRBJ1-2; D unclear. The CDR3 runs 14 residues. Trimming stripped 2 bases from V and 4 bases from J, with 11 bases between. Germline-derived CDR1 and CDR2 are KGHSH and LQKENI. CDR3 residues: CASSPSGVSYGYTF. CDR3 in DNA: TGTGCCAGCTCACCAAGCGGGGTGAGCTATGGCTACACCTTC.

This clonotype was detected ten times or more. V gene TRBV3-1 combines with J gene TRBJ2-7; TRBD2 matches at 10 bases. The CDR3 is 14 amino acids. Losses at the gene ends were 4 bases for V and 7 bases for J; bases not matched to a gene: 7. Germline CDR1 is LGHDT and CDR2 is YNNKEL (reference sequence). CDR3 residues: CASSPLAGAGEQYF. For the CDR3, the DNA is TGTGCCAGCAGCCCGCTAGCGGGAGCTGGAGAGCAGTACTTC.

About this clonotype itself: One end of the junction varies from germline; a read error may be responsible. The chain couples TRBV10-3 to TRBJ2-1; no clear D gene. CDR1 is ENHRY and CDR2 is SYGVKD in the germline V gene. The CDR3 loop spans 13 amino acids. CDR3 amino acids: CAVRPEAPDEQFF. CDR3 sequence (DNA): TGTGCCGTCAGACCGGAAGCCCCCGATGAGCAGTTCTTC.

This chain joins TRBV4-1 and TRBJ1-1; 8 nucleotides align to TRBD1. From germline, CDR1 is MGHRA and CDR2 YSYEKL. V dropped 0 bases and J dropped 6; count of bases not matched to a gene: 3. CDR3 length: 14 residues. CDR3 in DNA: TGCGCCAGCAGCCAAGATGGGACAGGACCTGAAGCTTTCTTT. It codes for CASSQDGTGPEAFF.

This chain joins TRBV3-1 and TRBJ2-6; D unclear. Germline CDR1 and CDR2: LGHDT and YNNKEL (reference sequence). The germline V and J ends were trimmed by 4 bases and 4 bases, with 8 bases remaining between them. There are 14 residues in the CDR3. The CDR3 loop is CASSRFSGANVLTF. CDR3 DNA: TGTGCCAGCAGCCGATTCTCAGGGGCCAACGTCCTGACTTTC.

In this sample, this clonotype turned up many times. The rearrangement joins TRBV27 to TRBJ1-4, with D tentatively TRBD1 (5 bases). The CDR3 runs 15 residues. Germline CDR1 is MNHEY and CDR2 is SMNVEV (reference sequence). V lost 5 bases and J lost 4, with 14 bases in between. This CDR3 reads CASSPGTPVNEKLFF. The CDR3 DNA is TGTGCCAGCAGTCCCGGGACGCCGGTTAATGAAAAACTGTTTTTT.

This clonotype has a count of ten or more. V and J are TRBV20-1 and TRBJ2-7; D gene ambiguous. Trimming took off 3 bases at V and 0 bases at J, with 18 bases between the two ends. Germline loops: CDR1 DFQATT, CDR2 SNEGSKA (reference sequence). This CDR3 is 16 amino acids long. CDR3 coding DNA: TGCAGTGCTAGGCGCACAGATGGTACCCTCTCCTACGAGCAGTACTTC. This encodes CSARRTDGTLSYEQYF.

This clonotype was counted at least ten times. This chain uses TRBV19 with TRBJ1-1, with TRBD1 as a possible D gene (6 bases). Trimming took off 4 bases at V and 1 base at J, with 13 bases between the two ends. CDR3 length: 15 residues. Germline assignment: CDR1 LNHDA and CDR2 SQIVND (reference sequence). The CDR3 DNA reads TGTGCCAGTAGTAAGACATGGGGACAGAACACTGAAGCTTTCTTT. Translated, it gives CASSKTWGQNTEAFF.

The rearrangement links TRBV29-1 to TRBJ2-5; possible D gene TRBD2, 5 bases. This CDR3 has 15 residues. Trimming left V 3 bases short and J 8 bases short, with 22 bases between. CDR1 and CDR2 from the germline V gene are SQVTM and ANQGSEA. DNA of the CDR3: TGCAGCGTTGATCCCGGACTCGGTGTGAGGAGTACCCAGTACTTC. Its translation is CSVDPGLGVRSTQYF.

This clonotype was recorded a few times. The V call is TRBV9, the J call TRBJ2-5; D may be TRBD1 or TRBD2 (5 bases each). In germline, CDR1 is SGDLS, CDR2 YYNGEE. With 0 bases removed from V and 9 bases from J, the gap between germline ends came to 15 bases. The CDR3 consists of 14 residues. The chain's CDR3 is CASSVGGSTEAQYF. Here the CDR3 DNA reads TGTGCCAGCAGCGTAGGGGGCAGCACGGAGGCCCAGTACTTC.

The chain employs TRBV18 and TRBJ2-1, with unresolved D. V lost 5 bases, J lost 0 bases, and 5 bases lay in between. This CDR3 is 13 amino acids long. Germline values: CDR1 KGHSH, CDR2 LQKENI. The CDR3, as DNA: TGTGCCAGCTCATCCTACTCCTACAATGAGCAGTTCTTC. Its translation is CASSSYSYNEQFF.

This clonotype has a count of ten or more. The chain employs TRBV12-3 or TRBV12-4 and TRBJ1-6; 10 nucleotides line up with TRBD1. The V gene end was trimmed by 3 bases and the J gene end by 8 bases; junction bases not matched to a gene: 13. This CDR3 is 18 amino acids long. CDR3 loop: CASSFGDRGYKRDSPLHF. CDR3 nucleotide sequence: TGTGCCAGCAGTTTTGGGGACAGGGGATATAAGCGTGATTCACCCCTCCACTTT.

This clonotype was detected many times. The gene calls are TRBV7-2 and TRBJ1-2, with D uncertain. The CDR3 is 17 residues long. Germline V gene data show CDR1 as SGHTA and CDR2 as FQGNSA. Trimming took off 1 base at V and 7 bases at J, with 22 bases between the two ends. The CDR3 reads CASSLGGGTESSGGYTF. In DNA form, the CDR3 reads TGTGCCAGCAGCTTAGGAGGCGGTACGGAGAGCTCTGGTGGCTACACCTTC. Full variable domain (rest looked up from reference TRBV7-2 and TRBJ1-2): GAGVSQSPSNKVTEKGKDVELRCDPISGHTALYWYRQSLGQGLEFLIYFQGNSAPDKSGLPSDRFSAERTGGSVSTLTIQRTQQEDSAVYLCASSLGGGTESSGGYTFGSGTRLTVV.

To note about this clonotype: A clone one base away is much larger, so this may be a read error. The V gene is TRBV28, the J gene TRBJ2-3; no definite D call. Trimming cost V 2 bases and J 2 bases, with 14 bases left between them. The CDR3 covers 16 residues. Germline V gene sequence: CDR1 MDHEN, CDR2 SYDVKM. The CDR3 DNA reads TGTGCCAGCAGTTTAGCAGGTCCGGCGATCACAGATACGCAGTATTTT. This translates into CASSLAGPAITDTQYF.